One TCR beta chain is described in this entry. Its antigen is unidentified. Trimming took 7 bases from V and 0 from J, leaving 17 bases between them. The CDR3 is 15 residues long. Germline V gene sequence: CDR1 SQVTM, CDR2 ANQGSEA. Every patient had bone marrow sampled while the disease was active. This sample stems from a study of read filtering for tumor transcriptome and immune sequencing. Turning to the study itself: Among patients, 17 to 20 were male and around 15 female, aged roughly 47 to 90 (mean around 66). Per sample, TCR-region reads ranged about 4.05 to 10.27 million by IR-seq, roughly 75 to 1,400 by RNA-seq. Broader study findings: This fraction held mixed bone marrow immune cells after CD138-negative sorting.

Molecular barcoded adaptors covering alpha/delta and beta/gamma chains were used on 400 ng RNA. Using its own MiXCR run on the reads, TCRdb lists one record per CDR3 protein. The sample consists of roughly 56,000 distinct CDR3 sequences, roughly 19% of them appearing once. The genes are TRBV29-1 and TRBJ2-3; D might be TRBD2 (6 bases). The sequenced sample was a population of CD138-negative cells sorted from bone marrow. The TCR comes from a donor aged 40 or older with multiple myeloma. For the CDR3, the DNA is TGCAGCGCTGAGGCGGCAGGGAGGAGCACAGATACGCAGTATTTT. It translates to CSAEAAGRSTDTQYF.